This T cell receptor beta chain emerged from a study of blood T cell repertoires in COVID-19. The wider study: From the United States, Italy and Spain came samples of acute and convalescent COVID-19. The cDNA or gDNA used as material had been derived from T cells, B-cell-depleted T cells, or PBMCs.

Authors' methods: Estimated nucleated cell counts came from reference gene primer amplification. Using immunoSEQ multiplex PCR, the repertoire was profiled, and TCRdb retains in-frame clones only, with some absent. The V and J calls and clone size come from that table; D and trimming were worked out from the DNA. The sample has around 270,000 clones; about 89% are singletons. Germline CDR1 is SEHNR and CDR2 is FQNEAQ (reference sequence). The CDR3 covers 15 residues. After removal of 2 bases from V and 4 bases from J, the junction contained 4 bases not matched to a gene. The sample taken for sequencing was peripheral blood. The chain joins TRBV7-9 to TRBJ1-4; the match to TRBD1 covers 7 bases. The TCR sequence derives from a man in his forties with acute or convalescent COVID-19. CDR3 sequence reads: CASSLNRGGNEKLFF. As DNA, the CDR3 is TGTGCCAGCAGCTTAAACAGGGGTGGTAATGAAAAACTGTTTTTT.